These T cell receptor beta chains were read from a single sample in a study of T cells after yellow fever vaccination. MiXCR, applied by TCRdb to the 5' RACE reads, yields one record per CDR3 protein. The sample contains about 580,000 distinct CDR3 sequences, around 16% of which appear only once. Sequences were derived from PBMCs, sampled 5 days after the first yellow fever vaccination. The receptors stem from a man aged 18 to 35 who received the YFV17D yellow fever vaccine. CDR3s include the opening cysteine and the closing phenylalanine or tryptophan. The order of the fields is J gene, clone size, V gene, D gene, CDR3 DNA, CDR3 protein. The D gene is left open where the match is weak. Clone sizes are given selectively: once, few, many, or a class where the clone is expanded.

TRBJ2-2 | . | TRBV6-2/TRBV6-3 | . | TGTGCCAGCAGTCGACGGGCGAACACCGGGGAGCTGTTTTTT | CASSRRANTGELFF
TRBJ1-1 | few | TRBV12-3/TRBV12-4 | . | TGTGCCAGCAGGGGGGGACAAATCCGCAGAAACACTGAAGCTTTCTTT | CASRGGQIRRNTEAFF
TRBJ1-6 | few | TRBV12-3/TRBV12-4 | . | TGTGCCAGCAGGGACCGGGGCCAAAATTCACCCCTCCACTTT | CASRDRGQNSPLHF
TRBJ1-2 | few | TRBV5-6 | . | TGTGCCAGCAGCGTCCGCGGCTATGGCTACACCTTC | CASSVRGYGYTF
TRBJ2-5 | . | TRBV12-3/TRBV12-4 | . | TGTGCCAGCAGTTTATGGCAGGAACTACAAGAGACCCAGTACTTC | CASSLWQELQETQYF
TRBJ1-4 | . | TRBV12-3/TRBV12-4 | . | TGTGCCAGCAGCTGGTCAACTAATGAAAAACTGTTTTTT | CASSWSTNEKLFF
TRBJ2-4 | . | TRBV25-1 | . | TGTGCCAGCAGTGGGTCGGACGGCAAAAACATTCAGTACTTC | CASSGSDGKNIQYF
TRBJ2-7 | . | TRBV12-3/TRBV12-4 | . | TGTGCCAGCAGAGTCACAGGCGGGGAGCAGTACTTC | CASRVTGGEQYF
TRBJ1-2 | . | TRBV5-1 | TRBD1 | TGCGCCAGCAGCTTGGAGTTATCGGGACAGGGGTTTGGCTACACCTTC | CASSLELSGQGFGYTF
TRBJ2-5 | . | TRBV12-3/TRBV12-4 | . | TGTGCCAGCAGTTCGTTCCAGGGGGGAAAGACCCAGTACTTC | CASSSFQGGKTQYF
TRBJ2-7 | . | TRBV7-2 | . | TGTGCCAGCAAGCTTAGCAGGGGATCCCTCTACGAGCAGTACTTC | CASKLSRGSLYEQYF
TRBJ2-1 | . | TRBV5-1 | TRBD2 | TGCGCCAGCAGCTATGACCCGCATTCTAGCGGGGGGGCCGGTGAGCAGTTCTTC | CASSYDPHSSGGAGEQFF
TRBJ1-4 | few | TRBV4-3 | . | TGCGCCAGCAGCCAAGGGTTTGCTAATGAAAAACTGTTTTTT | CASSQGFANEKLFF
TRBJ2-3 | few | TRBV3-1 | TRBD2 | TGTGCCAGCAGCCAAGAAATCCGGGGGGGGCCGACAGATACGCAGTATTTT | CASSQEIRGGPTDTQYF
TRBJ1-2 | few | TRBV7-2 | . | TGTGCCAGCAGCTTAGGAGGGGATGGCTACACCTTC | CASSLGGDGYTF
TRBJ2-1 | . | TRBV7-3 | . | TGTGCCAGCAGCTTACTTGGGGGGCGGGGCAATGAGCAGTTCTTC | CASSLLGGRGNEQFF
TRBJ2-1 | few | TRBV7-2 | TRBD1 | TGTGCCAGCAGTGTTGGACAGGGGGCCTACAATGAGCAGTTCTTC | CASSVGQGAYNEQFF
TRBJ1-4 | few | TRBV7-9 | TRBD1 | TGTGCCCTGGGACAGGGAAACGAAAAACTGTTTTTT | CALGQGNEKLFF
TRBJ1-5 | . | TRBV7-9 | . | TGTGCCAGCTCCCCAACAGATCAGCCCCAGCATTTT | CASSPTDQPQHF
TRBJ2-7 | . | TRBV4-1 | . | TGCGCCAGCAGCCACCACAGGGCCGCCTACGAGCAGTACTTC | CASSHHRAAYEQYF
TRBJ2-5 | . | TRBV5-1 | . | TGCGCCAGCCGGGGCGGGACGACCCAGTACTTC | CASRGGTTQYF
TRBJ1-2 | . | TRBV20-1 | . | TGCAGTGCTGGTGGCAGATCCACCCTGTATGGCTACACCTTC | CSAGGRSTLYGYTF
TRBJ2-3 | . | TRBV9 | . | TGTGCCAGCAGCGACGTTGGGGGGCTCACAGATACGCAGTATTTT | CASSDVGGLTDTQYF
TRBJ2-5 | . | TRBV20-1 | TRBD2 | TGCAGTGAGGCAGCGGGGGGCCAAGAGACCCAGTACTTC | CSEAAGGQETQYF
TRBJ2-1 | . | TRBV18 | . | TGTGCCAGCTCACCATCCGGCAGGAAGAATGAGCAGTTCTTC | CASSPSGRKNEQFF
TRBJ2-1 | . | TRBV30 | . | TGTGCCTGGAGTACCAGGGTCAAGGACAATGAGCAGTTCTTC | CAWSTRVKDNEQFF
TRBJ2-3 | few | TRBV27 | . | TGTGCCAGCAGCCCTATTGGGGGCCTAGGAGGATGGGCAGATACGCAGTATTTT | CASSPIGGLGGWADTQYF
TRBJ2-1 | . | TRBV24-1 | . | TGTGCCACCAGTGATAGGTGGGGGAGTGAGCAGTTCTTC | CATSDRWGSEQFF
TRBJ1-6 | few | TRBV28 | . | TGTGCCAGCAGTTTAAGGGGCCGGAATAATTCACCCCTCCACTTT | CASSLRGRNNSPLHF
TRBJ2-3 | few | TRBV28 | TRBD1 | TGTGCCAGCCAATCACAGGGGGCTGGCACAGATACGCAGTATTTT | CASQSQGAGTDTQYF
TRBJ1-1 | many | TRBV6-1 | . | TGTGCCAGCAGTGACCGGGGGGGGGACACTGAAGCTTTCTTT | CASSDRGGDTEAFF
TRBJ2-3 | . | TRBV3-1 | . | TGTGCCAGCAGCCAAGATATTAAACTAGCCCCTGGCACAGATACGCAGTATTTT | CASSQDIKLAPGTDTQYF
TRBJ2-5 | . | TRBV5-5 | . | TGTGCCAGCAGCTTGGACAGCTGGGAGACCCAGTACTTC | CASSLDSWETQYF
TRBJ2-3 | few | TRBV2 | TRBD1 | TGTGCCAGCCGCTACGGGACAGATTTTAGCACAGATACGCAGTATTTT | CASRYGTDFSTDTQYF
TRBJ2-6 | . | TRBV12-3/TRBV12-4 | . | TGTGCCAGCAGTCCCCGGGACGGGGCCAACGTCCTGACTTTC | CASSPRDGANVLTF
TRBJ2-7 | . | TRBV2 | TRBD1 | TGTGCCAGCAGGTCCCGACAGGGAGAGTTCTCCTACGAGCAGTACTTC | CASRSRQGEFSYEQYF
TRBJ2-5 | few | TRBV29-1 | TRBD2 | TGCAGCGTTGAGACTAGCGTTGAGACCCAGTACTTC | CSVETSVETQYF
TRBJ2-2 | . | TRBV7-9 | . | TGTGCCAGCACCCCAGTCGACACCGGGGAGCTGTTTTTT | CASTPVDTGELFF
TRBJ2-5 | many | TRBV18 | TRBD1 | TGTGCCAGCTCACCCTCCGACAGGGTCCAGTACTTC | CASSPSDRVQYF
TRBJ2-3 | . | TRBV5-5 | . | TGTGCCAGCAGCTTGGAAAGGGGCTCTCCCCCAGATACGCAGTATTTT | CASSLERGSPPDTQYF
TRBJ1-1 | few | TRBV18 | TRBD1 | TGTGCCAGCTCTCGACAGGGGGAAGACACTGAAGCTTTCTTT | CASSRQGEDTEAFF
TRBJ2-5 | . | TRBV11-2 | . | TGTGCCAGCGGACTAGGAGGGGGGGGCTGGTCGGAGACCCAGTACTTC | CASGLGGGGWSETQYF
TRBJ2-5 | few | TRBV12-3/TRBV12-4 | . | TGTGCCAGCACACGCGGACATCAAGAGACCCAGTACTTC | CASTRGHQETQYF
TRBJ2-5 | . | TRBV5-1 | . | TGCGCCAGCACCTCGACAGGACTACAAGAGACCCAGTACTTC | CASTSTGLQETQYF
TRBJ2-7 | . | TRBV12-3/TRBV12-4 | . | TGTGCCAGCGGGGAGGCCTACGAGCAGTACTTC | CASGEAYEQYF